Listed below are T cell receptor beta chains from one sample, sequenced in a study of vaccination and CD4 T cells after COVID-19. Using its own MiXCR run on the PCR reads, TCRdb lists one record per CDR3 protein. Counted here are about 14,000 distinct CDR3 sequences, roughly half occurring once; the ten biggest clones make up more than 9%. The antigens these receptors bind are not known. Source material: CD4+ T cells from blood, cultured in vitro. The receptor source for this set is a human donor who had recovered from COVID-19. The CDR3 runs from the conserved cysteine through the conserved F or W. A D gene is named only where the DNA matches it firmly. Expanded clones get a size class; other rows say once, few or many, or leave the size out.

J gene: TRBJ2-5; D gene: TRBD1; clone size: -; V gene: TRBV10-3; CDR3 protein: CAIRTGTGQETQYF; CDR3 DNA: TGTGCCATCAGGACCGGGACAGGGCAAGAGACCCAGTACTTC
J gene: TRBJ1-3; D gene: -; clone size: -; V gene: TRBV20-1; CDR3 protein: CSARGTPGREPGNTIYF; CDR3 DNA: TGCAGTGCTAGAGGGACGCCGGGCAGGGAACCTGGAAACACCATATATTTT
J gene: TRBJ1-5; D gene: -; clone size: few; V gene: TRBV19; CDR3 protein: CASSPPGDETQHF; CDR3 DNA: TGTGCCAGTAGTCCCCCGGGAGATGAAACCCAGCATTTT
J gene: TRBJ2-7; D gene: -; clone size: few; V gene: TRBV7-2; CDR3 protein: CASSLNSYEQYF; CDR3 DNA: TGTGCCAGCAGCTTAAACTCCTACGAGCAGTACTTC
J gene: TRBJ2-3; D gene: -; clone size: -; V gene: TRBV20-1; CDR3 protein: CSAPLQGTDTQYF; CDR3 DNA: TGCAGTGCCCCTCTCCAGGGGACAGATACGCAGTATTTT
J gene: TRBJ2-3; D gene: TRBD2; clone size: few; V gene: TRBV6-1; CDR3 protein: CASSPGGGLGDTQYF; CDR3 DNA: TGTGCCAGCAGTCCGGGAGGAGGGTTAGGAGATACGCAGTATTTT
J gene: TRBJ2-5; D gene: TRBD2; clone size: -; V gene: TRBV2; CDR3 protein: CASRAVAGGQGETQYF; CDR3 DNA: TGTGCCAGCAGGGCGGTAGCGGGAGGGCAAGGAGAGACCCAGTACTTC
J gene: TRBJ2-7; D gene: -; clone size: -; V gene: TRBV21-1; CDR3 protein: CASSKGHQGAYEQYF; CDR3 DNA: TGTGCCAGCAGCAAAGGTCATCAGGGCGCCTACGAGCAGTACTTC
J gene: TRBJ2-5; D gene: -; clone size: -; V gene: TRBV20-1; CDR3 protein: CSAYQETQYF; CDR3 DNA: TGCAGTGCGTACCAAGAGACCCAGTACTTC
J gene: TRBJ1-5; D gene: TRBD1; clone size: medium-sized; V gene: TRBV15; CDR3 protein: CATSRDPGQGGQPQHF; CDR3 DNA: TGTGCCACCAGCAGAGATCCAGGACAGGGAGGTCAGCCCCAGCATTTT
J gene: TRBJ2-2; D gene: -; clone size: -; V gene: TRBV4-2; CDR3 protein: CASSPRIGGELFF; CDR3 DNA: TGTGCCAGCAGCCCTAGGATTGGCGGGGAGCTGTTTTTT
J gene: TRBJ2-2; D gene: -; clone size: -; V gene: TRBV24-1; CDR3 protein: CATRATGRGTGELFF; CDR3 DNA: TGTGCCACCAGGGCGACAGGGCGGGGCACCGGGGAGCTGTTTTTT
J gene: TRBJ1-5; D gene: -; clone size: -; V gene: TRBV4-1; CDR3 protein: CASSPQLAGVGQPQHF; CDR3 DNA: TGCGCCAGCAGCCCTCAACTCGCGGGGGTAGGTCAGCCCCAGCATTTT
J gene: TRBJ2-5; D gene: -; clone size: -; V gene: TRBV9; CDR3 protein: CASSPKREFGETQYF; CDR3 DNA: TGTGCCAGCAGCCCAAAAAGGGAGTTCGGAGAGACCCAGTACTTC
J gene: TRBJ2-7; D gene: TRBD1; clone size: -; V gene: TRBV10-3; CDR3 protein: CAIGTGVYEQYF; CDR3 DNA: TGTGCCATCGGGACAGGGGTCTACGAGCAGTACTTC
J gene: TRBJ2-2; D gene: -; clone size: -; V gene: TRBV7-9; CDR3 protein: CASNKGSGTGELFF; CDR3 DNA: TGTGCCAGCAATAAGGGGTCCGGAACCGGGGAGCTGTTTTTT
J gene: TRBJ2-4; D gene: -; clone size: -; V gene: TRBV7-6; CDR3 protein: CASSFGPGAKNIQYF; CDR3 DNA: TGTGCCAGCAGCTTCGGACCCGGAGCCAAAAACATTCAGTACTTC
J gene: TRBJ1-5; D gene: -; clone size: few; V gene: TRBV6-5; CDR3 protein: CASSYSGGTQPQHF; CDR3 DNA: TGTGCCAGCAGTTACTCTGGGGGGACTCAGCCCCAGCATTTT
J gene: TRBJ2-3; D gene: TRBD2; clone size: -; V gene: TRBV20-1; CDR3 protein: CSARDLGGSSDTQYF; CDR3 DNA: TGCAGTGCTAGAGATTTGGGCGGGAGCTCAGATACGCAGTATTTT
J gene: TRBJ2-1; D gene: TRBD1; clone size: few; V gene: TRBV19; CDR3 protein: CASRPIQGWNEQFF; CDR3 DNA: TGTGCCAGTAGGCCTATACAGGGGTGGAATGAGCAGTTCTTC
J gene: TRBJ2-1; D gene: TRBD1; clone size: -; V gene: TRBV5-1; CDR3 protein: CASRPDRGLSYNEQFF; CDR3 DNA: TGCGCCAGCAGACCGGACAGGGGGCTCTCCTACAATGAGCAGTTCTTC
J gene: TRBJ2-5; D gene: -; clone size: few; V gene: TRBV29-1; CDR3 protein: CSVKRGGETQYF; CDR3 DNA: TGCAGCGTTAAGAGGGGGGGAGAGACCCAGTACTTC
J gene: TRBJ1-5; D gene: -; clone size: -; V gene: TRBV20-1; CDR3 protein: CSATRLPPSPLTPQHF; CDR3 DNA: TGCAGTGCTACCAGGTTACCGCCATCGCCCCTGACGCCCCAGCATTTT
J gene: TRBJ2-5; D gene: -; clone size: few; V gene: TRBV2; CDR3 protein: CASSVDSPTLAETQYF; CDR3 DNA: TGTGCCAGCAGTGTAGACTCCCCGACATTAGCTGAGACCCAGTACTTC
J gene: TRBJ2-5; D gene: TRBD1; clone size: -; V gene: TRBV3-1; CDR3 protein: CASSQRDRGETQYF; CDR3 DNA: TGTGCCAGCAGCCAAAGGGACAGGGGAGAGACCCAGTACTTC
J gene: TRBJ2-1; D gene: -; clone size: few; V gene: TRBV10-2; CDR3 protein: CASSEPSPGGNEQFF; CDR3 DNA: TGCGCCAGCAGTGAGCCTTCACCGGGCGGGAATGAGCAGTTCTTC
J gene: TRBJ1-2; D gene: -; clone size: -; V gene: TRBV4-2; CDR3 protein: CASSQDVGLHGYTF; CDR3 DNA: TGTGCCAGCAGCCAAGATGTAGGGTTGCATGGCTACACCTTC
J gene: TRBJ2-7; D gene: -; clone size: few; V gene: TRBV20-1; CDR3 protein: CSARDQGAGSYEQYF; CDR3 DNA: TGCAGTGCTAGAGATCAAGGGGCCGGTTCCTACGAGCAGTACTTC
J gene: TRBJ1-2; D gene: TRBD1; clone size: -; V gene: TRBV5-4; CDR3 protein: CASSRDRFYYGYTF; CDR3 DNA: TGTGCCAGCAGCAGGGACAGGTTCTACTATGGCTACACCTTC
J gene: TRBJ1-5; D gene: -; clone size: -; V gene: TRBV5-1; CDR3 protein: CASSLDGAGGNQPQHF; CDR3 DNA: TGCGCCAGCAGCTTGGATGGGGCGGGGGGCAATCAGCCCCAGCATTTT
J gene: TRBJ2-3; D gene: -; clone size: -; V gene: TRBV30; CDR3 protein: CAWSVTGDTQYF; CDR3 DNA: TGTGCCTGGAGTGTAACTGGGGATACGCAGTATTTT
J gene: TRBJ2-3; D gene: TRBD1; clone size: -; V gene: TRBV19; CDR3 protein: CATTQGAGADTQYF; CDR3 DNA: TGTGCCACCACCCAGGGGGCTGGTGCAGATACGCAGTATTTT
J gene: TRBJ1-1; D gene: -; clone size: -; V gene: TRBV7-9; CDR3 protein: CASSWDTNTEAFF; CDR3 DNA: TGTGCCAGCAGCTGGGACACGAACACTGAAGCTTTCTTT
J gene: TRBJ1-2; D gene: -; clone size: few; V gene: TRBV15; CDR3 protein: CATSRDLTGTDADGYTF; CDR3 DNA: TGTGCCACCAGCAGAGATCTAACAGGTACCGACGCGGATGGCTACACCTTC
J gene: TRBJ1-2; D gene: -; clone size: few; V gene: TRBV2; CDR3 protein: CASSEDRVPPGYTF; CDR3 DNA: TGTGCCAGCAGTGAAGACAGGGTGCCGCCAGGGTACACCTTC
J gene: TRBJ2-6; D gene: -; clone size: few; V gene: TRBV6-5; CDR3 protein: CASSYSIGANVLTF; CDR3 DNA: TGTGCCAGCAGTTACTCGATTGGGGCCAACGTCCTGACTTTC
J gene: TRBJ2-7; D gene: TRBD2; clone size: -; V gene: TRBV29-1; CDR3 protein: CSVIPGLAGDHGEQYF; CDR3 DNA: TGCAGCGTCATTCCCGGACTAGCGGGAGATCACGGCGAGCAGTACTTC